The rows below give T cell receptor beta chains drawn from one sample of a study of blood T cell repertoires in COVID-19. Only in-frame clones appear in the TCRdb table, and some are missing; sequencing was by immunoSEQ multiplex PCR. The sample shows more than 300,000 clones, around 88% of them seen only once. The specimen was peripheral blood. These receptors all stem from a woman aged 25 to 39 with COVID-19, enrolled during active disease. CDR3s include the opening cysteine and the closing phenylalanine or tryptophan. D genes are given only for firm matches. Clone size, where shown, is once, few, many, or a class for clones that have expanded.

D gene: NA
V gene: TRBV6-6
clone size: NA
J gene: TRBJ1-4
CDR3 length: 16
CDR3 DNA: TGTGCCAGCAGCCGCGCCAGGGTTGCAACTAATGAAAAACTGTTTTTT
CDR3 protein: CASSRARVATNEKLFF

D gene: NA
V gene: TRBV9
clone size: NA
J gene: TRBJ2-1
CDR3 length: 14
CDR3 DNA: TGTGCCAGCAGCTTGGGGGCCCGGGGTAATGAGCAGTTCTTC
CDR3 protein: CASSLGARGNEQFF

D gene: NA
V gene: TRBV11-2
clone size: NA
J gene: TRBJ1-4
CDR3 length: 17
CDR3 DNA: TGTGCCAGCAGCTTATCGTTCCTTGGCAGGGTGGATGAAAAACTGTTTTTT
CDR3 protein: CASSLSFLGRVDEKLFF

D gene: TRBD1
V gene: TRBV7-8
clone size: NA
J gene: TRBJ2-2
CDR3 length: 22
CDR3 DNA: TGTGCCAGCAGCTTAGAGAGCCGGGGCAGGGGGCTCAACTTCGTGAACACCGGGGAGCTGTTTTTT
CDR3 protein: CASSLESRGRGLNFVNTGELFF

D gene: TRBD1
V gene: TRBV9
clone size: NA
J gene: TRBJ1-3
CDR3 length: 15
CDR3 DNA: TGTGCCAGCAGCGTAGTCCCAGGGGGTAGGGACACCATATATTTT
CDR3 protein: CASSVVPGGRDTIYF

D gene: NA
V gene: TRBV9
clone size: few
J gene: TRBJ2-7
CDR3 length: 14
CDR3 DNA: TGTGCCAGCAGCGGTGGGACACCCTCCTACGAGCAGTACTTC
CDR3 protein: CASSGGTPSYEQYF

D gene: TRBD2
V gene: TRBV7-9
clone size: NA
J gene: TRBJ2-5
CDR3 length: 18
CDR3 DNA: TGTGCCAGCAGCTTAGGGGTCGAGCGGGGGGCCCCGTTAGAGACCCAGTACTTC
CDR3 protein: CASSLGVERGAPLETQYF

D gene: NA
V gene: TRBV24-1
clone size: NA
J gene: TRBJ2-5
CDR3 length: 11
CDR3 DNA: TGTGCCACCTCACCAGGAGAGACCCAGTACTTC
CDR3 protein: CATSPGETQYF

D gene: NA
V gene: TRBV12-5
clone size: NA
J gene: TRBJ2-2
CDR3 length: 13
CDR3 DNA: TGTGCTAGTGGTTCAACTACTCATAGGGAGCTGTTTTTT
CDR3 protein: CASGSTTHRELFF

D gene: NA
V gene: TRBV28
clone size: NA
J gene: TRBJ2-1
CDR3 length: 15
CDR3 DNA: TGTGCCAGCAGAAGGGACTCCACCACCTACAATGAGCAGTTCTTC
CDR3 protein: CASRRDSTTYNEQFF

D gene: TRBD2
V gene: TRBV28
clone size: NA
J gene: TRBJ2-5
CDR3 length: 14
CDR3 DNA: TGTGCCAGCAGTCTGAGACTAGCGCCAGAGACCCAGTACTTC
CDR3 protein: CASSLRLAPETQYF

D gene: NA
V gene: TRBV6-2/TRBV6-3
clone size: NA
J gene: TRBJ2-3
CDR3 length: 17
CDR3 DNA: TGTGCCAGCAGTTACTCGAAATTCCCGGAGAGCACAGATACGCAGTATTTT
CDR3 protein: CASSYSKFPESTDTQYF

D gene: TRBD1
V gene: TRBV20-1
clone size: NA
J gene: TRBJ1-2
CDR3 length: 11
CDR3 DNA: TGCAGTGCTATGACAGGGGCTGGCTACACCTTC
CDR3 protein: CSAMTGAGYTF

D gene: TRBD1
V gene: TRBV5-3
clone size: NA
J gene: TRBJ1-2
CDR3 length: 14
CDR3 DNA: TGTGCCAGAAGCTTCGGGACAGACGACCGGGGCTACACCTTC
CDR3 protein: CARSFGTDDRGYTF

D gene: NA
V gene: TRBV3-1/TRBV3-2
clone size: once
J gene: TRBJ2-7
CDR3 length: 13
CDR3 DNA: TGTGCCAGCAGCCAAGACGGGGACTACGAGCAGTACTTC
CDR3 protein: CASSQDGDYEQYF

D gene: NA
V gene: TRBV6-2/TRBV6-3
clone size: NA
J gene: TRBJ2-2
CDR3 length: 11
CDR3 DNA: TGTGCCAGCAGTTATAACAGGCGGATGTTTTTT
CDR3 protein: CASSYNRRMFF

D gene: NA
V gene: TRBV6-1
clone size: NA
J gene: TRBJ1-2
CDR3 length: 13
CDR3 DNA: TGTGCCAGCAGTGAAGCACAAAGCTATGGCTACACCTTC
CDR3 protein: CASSEAQSYGYTF

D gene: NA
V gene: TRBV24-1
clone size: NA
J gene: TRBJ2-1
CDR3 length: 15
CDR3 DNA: TGTGCCACTCGAGGTGACGAGAGCTCCTACAATGAGCAGTTCTTC
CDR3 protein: CATRGDESSYNEQFF

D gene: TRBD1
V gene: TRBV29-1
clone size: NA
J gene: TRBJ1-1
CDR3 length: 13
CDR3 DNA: TGCAGCGTGACCATATGGACAGGATCTGAAGCTTTCTTT
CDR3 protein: CSVTIWTGSEAFF

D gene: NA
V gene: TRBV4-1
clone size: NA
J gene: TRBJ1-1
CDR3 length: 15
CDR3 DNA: TGCGCCAGCAGCCAAGAGGGGGGTGGTGGCACTGAAGCTTTCTTT
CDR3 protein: CASSQEGGGGTEAFF

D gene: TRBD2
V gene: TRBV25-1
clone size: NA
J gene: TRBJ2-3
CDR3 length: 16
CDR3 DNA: TGTGCCAGCAGTAGGACTAGCGGGGGGGCAGGAGATACGCAGTATTTT
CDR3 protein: CASSRTSGGAGDTQYF

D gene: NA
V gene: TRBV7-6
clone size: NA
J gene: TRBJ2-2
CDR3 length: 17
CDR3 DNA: TGTGCCAGCAGCCAAAGAACCGGGCGCAGGGACACCGGGGAGCTGTTTTTT
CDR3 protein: CASSQRTGRRDTGELFF

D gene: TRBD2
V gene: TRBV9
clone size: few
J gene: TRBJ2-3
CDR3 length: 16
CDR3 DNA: TGTGCCAGCAGCCCCTCCTCCGGGGGGGCGGCAGATACGCAGTATTTT
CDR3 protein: CASSPSSGGAADTQYF

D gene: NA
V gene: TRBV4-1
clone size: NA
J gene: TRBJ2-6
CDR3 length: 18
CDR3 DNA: TGCGCCAGCAGCCAAGGCGCCGCGGTCTTCTCTGGGGCCAACGTCCTGACTTTC
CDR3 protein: CASSQGAAVFSGANVLTF

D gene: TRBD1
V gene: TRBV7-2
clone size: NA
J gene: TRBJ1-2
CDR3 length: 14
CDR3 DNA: TGTGCCAGCAGCACACGACAGGGGGCGCGGGGCTACACCTTC
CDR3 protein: CASSTRQGARGYTF

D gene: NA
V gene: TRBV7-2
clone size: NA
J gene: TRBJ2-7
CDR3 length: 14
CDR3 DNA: TGTGCCAGCAGCTTTGGGGCCCGCGTGTACGAGCAGTACTTC
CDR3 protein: CASSFGARVYEQYF

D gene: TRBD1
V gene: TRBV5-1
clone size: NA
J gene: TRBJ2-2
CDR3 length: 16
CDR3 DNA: TGCGCCAGCAGCTGGGGAGACAGGGAAAACACCGGGGAGCTGTTTTTT
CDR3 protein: CASSWGDRENTGELFF

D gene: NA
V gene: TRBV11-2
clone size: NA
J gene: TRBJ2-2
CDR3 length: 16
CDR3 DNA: TGTGCCAGCAGCGAGATCAGGGGTGCTAAGACCGGGGAGCTGTTTTTT
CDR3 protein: CASSEIRGAKTGELFF

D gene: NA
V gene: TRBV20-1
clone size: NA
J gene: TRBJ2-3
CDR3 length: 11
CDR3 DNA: TGCAGTGCTCCCAGTCTTTATACGCAGTATTTT
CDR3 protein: CSAPSLYTQYF

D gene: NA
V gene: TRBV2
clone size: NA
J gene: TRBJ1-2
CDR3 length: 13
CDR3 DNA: TGTGCCAGCCGGGACAACCCCCAGAATGGCTACACCTTC
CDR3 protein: CASRDNPQNGYTF

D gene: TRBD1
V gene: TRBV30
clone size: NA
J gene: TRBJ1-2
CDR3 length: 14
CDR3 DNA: TGTGCCTGGAGCCCCGGGACAGCGTACTATGGCTACACCTTC
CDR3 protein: CAWSPGTAYYGYTF

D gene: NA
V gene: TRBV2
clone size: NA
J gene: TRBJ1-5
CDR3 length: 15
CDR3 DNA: TGTGCCAGCAGGGCAACAGGGATTCGGAATCAGCCCCAGCATTTT
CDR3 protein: CASRATGIRNQPQHF

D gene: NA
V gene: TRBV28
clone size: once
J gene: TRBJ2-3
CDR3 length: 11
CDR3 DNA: TGTGCCAGCTCGTTGAGAGATACGCAGTATTTT
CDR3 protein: CASSLRDTQYF

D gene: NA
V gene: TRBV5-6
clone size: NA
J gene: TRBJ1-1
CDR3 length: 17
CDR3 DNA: TGTGCCAGCAGCTTTCGGACATTCAGGGGAAGGGGTACTGAAGCTTTCTTT
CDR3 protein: CASSFRTFRGRGTEAFF

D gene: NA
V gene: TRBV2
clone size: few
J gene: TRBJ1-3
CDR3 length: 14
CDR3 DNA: TGTGCCAGCGCTGCTCAGGGTACTGGAAACACCATATATTTT
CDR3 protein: CASAAQGTGNTIYF

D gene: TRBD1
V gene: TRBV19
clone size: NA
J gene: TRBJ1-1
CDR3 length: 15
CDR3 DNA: TGTGCCAGTAGTAGGTCGACAGGGATCGCCACTGAAGCTTTCTTT
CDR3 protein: CASSRSTGIATEAFF